The clone carrying this T cell receptor beta chain has ten or more counts. The V and J ends lost 2 bases and 10 bases, in that order; junction bases with no gene match: 17. The CDR3 consists of 17 residues. Adaptor-ligated barcode primers were used to amplify TRBV12-4/TRBJ1-2 clonotypes. Using its own MiXCR run on the multiplex PCR reads, TCRdb lists one record per CDR3 protein. Of hundreds of distinct CDR3 sequences detected, around 27% appear once; the ten largest clones hold 17%. The sequencing input was tumor-infiltrating naive CD4+ T cells sorted from the breast tumor. Subset here: naive CD4+ T cells, CD4+CD45RA+CD25-. The source is a female donor with breast cancer. The V call is TRBV12-3 or TRBV12-4, the J call TRBJ1-2, with 9 nucleotides matching TRBD1. The CDR3 region has the DNA TGTGCCAGCAGTTTATTTCTAGGGACAGGGTTCTTGAGGGCCTACACCTTC. Amino acids: CASSLFLGTGFLRAYTF.